The next 8 T cell receptor beta chains were all read from a single sample in a study of blood T cell repertoires in COVID-19. Clones were read by immunoSEQ multiplex PCR, and TCRdb kept only the in-frame ones, dropping some. The profile covers about 190,000 clones, with approximately 86% appearing a single time and approximately 1% taken by the ten largest. The source material was peripheral blood. The receptors originated from a man between 25 and 39 years old with acute or convalescent COVID-19.

The chain uses TRBV4-1 and TRBJ2-2, with a weak D call TRBD1 (5 bases). V was clipped by 11 bases and J by 2 bases, with 12 bases between them. Germline V gives CDR1 MGHRA, CDR2 YSYEKL. The CDR3 loop spans 13 amino acids. The CDR3 DNA follows: TGCGCCGCAGTTGACAGTAACACCGGGGAGCTGTTTTTT. Translated, it gives CAAVDSNTGELFF.

V is TRBV12-3 or TRBV12-4 and J is TRBJ2-1, with D unclear. V was pared by 5 bases and J by 4 bases, with 9 bases between. CDR3 length: 13 amino acids. The CDR3 DNA reads TGTGCCAGCAGTCTTCAGGTTTACAATGAGCAGTTCTTC. Encoded protein: CASSLQVYNEQFF.

This clone was detected only once. The CDR3 DNA follows: TGTGCCACCAGTGCAGGACAGGGGGCCGTCGGGGAGCTGTTTTTT. Translating gives CATSAGQGAVGELFF. The chain links TRBV24-1 to TRBJ2-2; 11 bases match TRBD1. Trimming at V came to 5 bases and at J to 7 bases, leaving 5 bases not matched to a gene. Germline V gene lookup returns CDR1 KGHDR and CDR2 SFDVKD. The CDR3 is 15 residues long.

The chain combines TRBV28 with TRBJ1-6; TRBD1 might be the D (6 bases). The V gene's germline CDR1 is MDHEN and CDR2 SYDVKM. The V end was cut by 3 bases, the J end by 9 bases, with 12 bases between. CDR3 length: 14 amino acids. The CDR3 reads CASSLRVRGSPLHF. DNA for the CDR3: TGTGCCAGCAGTTTGAGGGTCAGGGGTTCACCCCTCCACTTT.

CDR3 DNA: TGTGCCAGCAGCTTAAACAGCGGGGGGGCTGAAGAGACCCAGTACTTC. Its protein product is CASSLNSGGAEETQYF. The chain employs TRBV11-2 and TRBJ2-5; 10 bases fit TRBD2. The length of the CDR3 is 16 residues. CDR1 is SGHAT, CDR2 FQNNGV, per germline. Trimming took 2 bases from V and 3 from J; bases not matched to a gene: 6.

The chain is built from TRBV25-1 and TRBJ2-1; D gene uncertain. In germline, CDR1 is MGHDK, CDR2 SYGVNS. This CDR3 is 15 amino acids long. V was pared by 3 bases and J by 4 bases, with 13 bases between. The CDR3 is CASSESGNIYNEQFF. The CDR3 nucleotides read TGTGCCAGCAGTGAGTCAGGTAACATTTACAATGAGCAGTTCTTC.

V usage is TRBV5-4 and J usage is TRBJ2-3; 8 bases map to TRBD2. In germline, CDR1 is SGHNT, CDR2 YYREEE (reference sequence). V lost 6 bases to trimming and J lost 5 bases; unmatched junction nucleotides: 8. The CDR3 is 14 amino acids. CDR3 loop: CASMPGLVGDTQYF. The DNA of the CDR3 is TGTGCCAGCATGCCGGGACTAGTTGGAGATACGCAGTATTTT.

The chain is built from TRBV27 and TRBJ1-1; D gene ambiguous. V was clipped by 3 bases and J by 3 bases, with 8 bases between them. The germline V gene has CDR1 MNHEY and CDR2 SMNVEV (reference sequence). CDR3 size: 13 residues. DNA for the CDR3: TGTGCCAGCAGTTTCACATGGTACACTGAAGCTTTCTTT. This sequence encodes CASSFTWYTEAFF.